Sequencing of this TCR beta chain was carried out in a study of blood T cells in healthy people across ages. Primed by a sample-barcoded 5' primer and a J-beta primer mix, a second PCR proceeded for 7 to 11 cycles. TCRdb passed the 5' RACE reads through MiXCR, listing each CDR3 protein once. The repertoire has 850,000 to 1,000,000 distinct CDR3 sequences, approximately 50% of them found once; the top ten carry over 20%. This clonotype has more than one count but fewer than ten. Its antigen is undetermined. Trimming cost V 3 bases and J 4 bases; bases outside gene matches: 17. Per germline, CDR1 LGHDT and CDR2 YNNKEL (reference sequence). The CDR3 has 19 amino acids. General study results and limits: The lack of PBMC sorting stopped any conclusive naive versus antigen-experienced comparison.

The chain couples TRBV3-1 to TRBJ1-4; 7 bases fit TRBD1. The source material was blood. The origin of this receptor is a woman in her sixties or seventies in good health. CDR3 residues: CASSHKKRDRTGHNEKLFF. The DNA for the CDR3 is TGTGCCAGCAGCCATAAAAAGAGGGACCGGACAGGCCATAATGAAAAACTGTTTTTT.